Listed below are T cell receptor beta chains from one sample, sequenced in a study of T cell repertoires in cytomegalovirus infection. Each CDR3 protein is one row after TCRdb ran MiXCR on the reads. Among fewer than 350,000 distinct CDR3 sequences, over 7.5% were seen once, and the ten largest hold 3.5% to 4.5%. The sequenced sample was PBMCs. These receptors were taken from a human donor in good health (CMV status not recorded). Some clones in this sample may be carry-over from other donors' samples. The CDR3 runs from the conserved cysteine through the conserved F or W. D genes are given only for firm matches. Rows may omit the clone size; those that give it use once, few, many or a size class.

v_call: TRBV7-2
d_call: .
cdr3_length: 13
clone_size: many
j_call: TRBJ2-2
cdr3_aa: CASSFGNTGELFF
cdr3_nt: TGTGCCAGCAGCTTTGGGAACACCGGGGAGCTGTTTTTT

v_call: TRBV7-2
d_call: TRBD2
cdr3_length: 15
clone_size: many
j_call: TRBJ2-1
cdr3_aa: CASSQRTTGGNEQFF
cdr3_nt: TGTGCCAGCAGCCAACGGACCACGGGGGGAAATGAGCAGTTCTTC

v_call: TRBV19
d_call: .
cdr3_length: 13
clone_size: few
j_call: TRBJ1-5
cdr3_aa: CASSIGLRQPQHF
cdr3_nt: TGTGCCAGTAGTATAGGGCTGCGTCAGCCCCAGCATTTT

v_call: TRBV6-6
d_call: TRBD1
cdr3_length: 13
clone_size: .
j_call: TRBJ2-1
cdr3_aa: CASSGGQHGEQFF
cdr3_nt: TGTGCCAGCAGTGGGGGACAGCACGGTGAGCAGTTCTTC

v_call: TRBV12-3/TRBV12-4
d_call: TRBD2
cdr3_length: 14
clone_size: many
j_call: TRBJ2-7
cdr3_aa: CASSRGGASYEQYF
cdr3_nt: TGTGCCAGCAGCCGGGGGGGCGCCTCCTACGAGCAGTACTTC

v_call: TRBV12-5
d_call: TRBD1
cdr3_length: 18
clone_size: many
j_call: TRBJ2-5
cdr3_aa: CASGPGTGVSRGQETQYF
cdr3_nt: TGTGCTAGTGGTCCCGGGACAGGGGTCTCTCGGGGCCAAGAGACCCAGTACTTC

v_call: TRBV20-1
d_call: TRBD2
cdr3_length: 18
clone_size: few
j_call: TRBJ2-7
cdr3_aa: CSAREPRSGRTGAYEQYF
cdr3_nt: TGCAGTGCTAGAGAGCCCAGGAGCGGGAGGACGGGGGCCTACGAGCAGTACTTC

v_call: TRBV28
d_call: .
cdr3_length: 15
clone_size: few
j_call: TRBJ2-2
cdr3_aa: CASSFNGRYTGELFF
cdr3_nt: TGTGCCAGCAGTTTTAACGGGAGATACACCGGGGAGCTGTTTTTT

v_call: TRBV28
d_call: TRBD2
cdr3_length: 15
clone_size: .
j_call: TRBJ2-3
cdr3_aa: CASILGAGGPNTQYF
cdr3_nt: TGTGCCAGCATCCTAGGGGCGGGAGGGCCGAATACGCAGTATTTT

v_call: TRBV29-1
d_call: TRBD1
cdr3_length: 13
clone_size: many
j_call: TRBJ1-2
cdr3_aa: CSVSQGAYYGYTF
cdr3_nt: TGCAGCGTATCCCAGGGGGCCTATTATGGCTACACCTTC

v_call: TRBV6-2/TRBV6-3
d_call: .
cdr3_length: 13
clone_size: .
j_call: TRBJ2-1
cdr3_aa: CASSYLTVGEQFF
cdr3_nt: TGTGCCAGCAGTTATCTAACGGTCGGTGAGCAGTTCTTC

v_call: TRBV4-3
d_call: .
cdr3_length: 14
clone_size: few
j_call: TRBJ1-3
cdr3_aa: CASSQDIAGNTIYF
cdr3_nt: TGCGCCAGCAGCCAAGATATCGCTGGAAACACCATATATTTT

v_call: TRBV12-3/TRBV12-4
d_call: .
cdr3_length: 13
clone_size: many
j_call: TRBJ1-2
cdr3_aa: CASSLWGDYGYTF
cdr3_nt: TGTGCCAGCAGTTTATGGGGGGACTATGGCTACACCTTC

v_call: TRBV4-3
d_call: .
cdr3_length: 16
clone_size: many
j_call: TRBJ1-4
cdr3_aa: CASSQDPTGWDEKLFF
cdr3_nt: TGCGCCAGCAGCCAAGATCCCACAGGGTGGGATGAAAAACTGTTTTTT

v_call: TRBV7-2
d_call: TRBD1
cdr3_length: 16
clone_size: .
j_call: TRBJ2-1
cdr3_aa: CASSNKGQGARNEQFF
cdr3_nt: TGTGCCAGCAGCAACAAAGGACAGGGGGCGCGTAATGAGCAGTTCTTC

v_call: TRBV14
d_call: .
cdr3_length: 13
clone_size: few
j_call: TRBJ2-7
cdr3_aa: CASSQGGTAWKYF
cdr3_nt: TGTGCCAGCAGCCAAGGCGGGACAGCGTGGAAGTACTTC

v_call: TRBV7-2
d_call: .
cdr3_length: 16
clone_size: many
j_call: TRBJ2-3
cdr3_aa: CASSPSSGVSTDTQYF
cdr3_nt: TGTGCCAGCAGCCCGAGTAGCGGAGTTAGCACAGATACGCAGTATTTT

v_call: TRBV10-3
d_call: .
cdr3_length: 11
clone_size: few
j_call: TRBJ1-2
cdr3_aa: CAIMRDYGYTF
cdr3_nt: TGTGCCATCATGAGGGACTATGGCTACACCTTC

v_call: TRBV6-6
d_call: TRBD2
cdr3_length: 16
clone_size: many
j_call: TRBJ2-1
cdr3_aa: CASSYSRTSGRNEQFF
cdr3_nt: TGTGCCAGCAGTTACTCTCGGACTAGCGGGCGCAATGAGCAGTTCTTC

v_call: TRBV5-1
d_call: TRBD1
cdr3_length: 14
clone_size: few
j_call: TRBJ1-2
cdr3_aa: CASSAQGDVYGYTF
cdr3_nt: TGCGCCAGCAGCGCACAGGGGGACGTATATGGCTACACCTTC

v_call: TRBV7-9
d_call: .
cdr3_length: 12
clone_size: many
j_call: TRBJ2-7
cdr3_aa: CASVQGFYEQYF
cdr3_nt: TGTGCCAGCGTTCAGGGATTCTACGAGCAGTACTTC

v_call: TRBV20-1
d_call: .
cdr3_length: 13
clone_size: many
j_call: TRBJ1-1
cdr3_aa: CSARGGGNTEAFF
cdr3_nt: TGCAGTGCCAGGGGCGGTGGGAACACTGAAGCTTTCTTT

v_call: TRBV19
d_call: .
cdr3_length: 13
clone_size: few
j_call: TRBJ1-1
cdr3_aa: CASSMAMNTEAFF
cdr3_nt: TGTGCCAGTAGTATGGCGATGAACACTGAAGCTTTCTTT

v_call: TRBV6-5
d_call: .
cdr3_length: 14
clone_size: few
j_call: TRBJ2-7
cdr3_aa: CASSPTRVLEEQYF
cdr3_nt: TGTGCCAGCAGTCCTACCAGAGTTCTCGAGGAGCAGTACTTC

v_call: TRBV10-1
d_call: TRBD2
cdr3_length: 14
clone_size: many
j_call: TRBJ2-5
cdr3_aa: CASSETGGRETQYF
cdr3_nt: TGCGCCAGCAGTGAAACGGGAGGTCGAGAGACCCAGTACTTC

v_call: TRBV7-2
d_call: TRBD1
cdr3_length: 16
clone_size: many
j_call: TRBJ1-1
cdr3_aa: CASSFLAGQGRTEAFF
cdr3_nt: TGTGCCAGCAGCTTTCTTGCGGGACAGGGTAGGACTGAAGCTTTCTTT

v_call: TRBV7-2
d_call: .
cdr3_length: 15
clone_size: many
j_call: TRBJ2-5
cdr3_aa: CASSLAQGREETQYF
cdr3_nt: TGTGCCAGCAGCTTAGCTCAGGGGCGCGAGGAGACCCAGTACTTC